One and the same sample provided the 4 T cell receptor beta chains below, sequenced in a study of shared clonotypes between healthy human individuals. Clones were read by immunoSEQ multiplex PCR, and TCRdb kept only the in-frame ones, dropping some. The sample has approximately 2,200,000 clones; around 93% are singletons. Selected positively for CCR7 and CD45RO-negative, naive CD8 cells excluded terminally differentiated effector memory CD45RA+ cells. The sample taken for sequencing was naive CD8+ T cells from PBMCs. These receptors all stem from a young man in good health. Some clones in this sample may be carry-over from other donors' samples.

This CDR3 reads CASSEVEGATDTGELFF. CDR3 DNA sequence: TGTGCCAGCAGTGAAGTGGAGGGGGCTACGGACACCGGGGAGCTGTTTTTT. The chain uses TRBV2 and TRBJ2-2, with D perhaps matching TRBD1 (7 bases). Per germline, CDR1 SNHLY and CDR2 FYNNEI. Trimming pared 1 base from V and 3 bases from J, leaving 15 bases between. The CDR3 is made up of 17 amino acids.

The gene calls are TRBV11-2 and TRBJ2-7, with D hard to call. Between the trimmed V and J ends, which lost 6 bases and 1 base, there was a span of 10 bases. The CDR3 loop spans 13 amino acids. Germline values: CDR1 SGHAT, CDR2 FQNNGV. CDR3 in DNA: TGTGCCAGCAGTCCCCTCGAATCCTACGAGCAGTACTTC. The encoded protein is CASSPLESYEQYF.

The gene calls are TRBV28 and TRBJ2-5; D remains ambiguous. Germline V CDR1 and CDR2: MDHEN, SYDVKM. This CDR3 has 12 amino acids. The V and J ends lost 6 bases and 5 bases respectively, with 10 bases between them. Here the CDR3 reads CASRAVPETQYF. For the CDR3, the DNA is TGTGCCAGCAGGGCAGTACCGGAGACCCAGTACTTC. The full variable domain, rest sourced from reference TRBV28 and TRBJ2-5, is DVKVTQSSRYLVKRTGEKVFLECVQDMDHENMFWYRQDPGLGLRLIYFSYDVKMKEKGDIPEGYSVSREKKERFSLILESASTNQTSMYLCASRAVPETQYFGPGTRLLVL.

The genes are TRBV28 and TRBJ1-5, with TRBD1 matching over 8 bases. This CDR3 region has 15 residues. Germline V CDR1 and CDR2: MDHEN, SYDVKM. Unmatched junction bases numbered 6, after V lost 6 bases and J lost 2 bases. This CDR3 reads CASSLLDRGNQPQHF. CDR3 DNA: TGTGCCAGCAGCCTATTGGACAGGGGCAATCAGCCCCAGCATTTT.